These 30 T cell receptor beta chains were all obtained from the same sample, sequenced in a study of beta chain features in type 1 diabetes. General observations from the study: In all four CD4+ subsets, TCRB CDR3 length was significantly, moderately reduced in type 1 diabetes.

Expressed TCRB transcripts were sequenced because the entire RNA isolate underwent reverse transcription. Produced via immunoSEQ multiplex PCR; TCRdb's table is partial and in-frame only. The sample carries under 300,000 clones, approximately 16% recorded once. These TCRs' antigens remain unknown. Sequencing was performed on naive CD4+ T cells from blood. Receptors originate from a man younger than 45 with type 1 diabetes.

The chain links TRBV4-2 to TRBJ2-3; D may correspond to TRBD1 or TRBD2 (5 bases each). From germline, CDR1 is LGHNA and CDR2 YNFKEQ. V lost 0 bases and J 0 bases, leaving 7 bases between the germline ends. The CDR3 covers 15 residues. For the CDR3, the DNA is TGTGCCAGCAGCCAAGATTGGGACAGCACAGATACGCAGTATTTT. It yields the protein CASSQDWDSTDTQYF.

V usage is TRBV19 and J usage is TRBJ2-1; 7 bases line up with TRBD1. V dropped 5 bases and J dropped 0; count of bases not matched to a gene: 7. CDR3 length: 16 amino acids. From germline, CDR1 is LNHDA and CDR2 SQIVND (reference sequence). The CDR3: CASSGWDSSSYNEQFF. The CDR3 DNA follows: TGTGCCAGTAGTGGATGGGACAGTAGCTCCTACAATGAGCAGTTCTTC.

This clone has just a few counts. The V gene is TRBV9, the J gene TRBJ2-2; D is unclear. The V and J ends lost 1 base and 5 bases respectively, with 6 bases between them. The CDR3 totals 13 residues. The germline CDR1 and CDR2 sequences are SGDLS and YYNGEE. The chain's CDR3 is CASSVSTTGELFF. DNA for the CDR3: TGTGCCAGCAGCGTATCTACAACCGGGGAGCTGTTTTTT.

The chain uses TRBV9 and TRBJ1-1, with D perhaps TRBD1 (6 bases). The V end lost 3 bases, the J end lost 0 bases, and 12 bases lay between the germline ends. Germline CDR1 is SGDLS and CDR2 is YYNGEE. CDR3 length equals 15 residues. CDR3 DNA sequence: TGTGCCAGCAGCGGACCCAGGGGTATGAACACTGAAGCTTTCTTT. Translating it yields CASSGPRGMNTEAFF.

V usage is TRBV15 and J usage is TRBJ1-4, with D possibly matching TRBD1 (5 bases). The CDR3 totals 16 residues. The germline V and J ends were trimmed by 0 bases and 8 bases, with 16 bases remaining between them. Germline V gene lookup returns CDR1 LNHNV and CDR2 YYDKDF (reference sequence). The CDR3 spells CATSREKAGLNEKLFF. The CDR3 DNA sequence: TGTGCCACCAGCAGAGAAAAGGCGGGACTCAACGAAAAACTGTTTTTT.

The CDR3, as DNA: TGTGCCAGCAGCCCTCGGACAGGGGGCGCAGAGACCCAGTACTTC. Translated: CASSPRTGGAETQYF. The chain couples TRBV5-4 to TRBJ2-5; 11 nucleotides line up with TRBD1. The J segment lost 4 bases and the V segment lost 4 bases, leaving 6 bases of the junction unmatched. This CDR3 is 15 amino acids long. Germline loops: CDR1 SGHNT, CDR2 YYREEE (reference sequence).

This clone came up a few times. The chain recombines TRBV4-2 with TRBJ2-1, with unresolved D. The CDR3 spans 13 residues. Trimming cost V 4 bases and J 16 bases, with 20 bases left between them. CDR1 LGHNA and CDR2 YNFKEQ come from the germline V gene. The CDR3 DNA is TGTGCCAGCAGCCTTAGAGATGAGACTCGTACATTCTTC. Translation gives CASSLRDETRTFF.

This clone was counted between two and nine times. This chain connects TRBV15 to TRBJ2-1; the D is unclear. The CDR3 consists of 12 residues. Deletions cut 0 bases from V and 12 bases from J, with 9 bases between. Germline V lookup: CDR1 LNHNV, CDR2 YYDKDF (reference sequence). For the CDR3, the DNA is TGTGCCACCAGCAGAGATCGAGTATGGCAGTTCTTC. Translation: CATSRDRVWQFF.

In this sample, this clone turned up a few times. The V and J genes are TRBV7-2 and TRBJ2-3; no clear D gene. The CDR3 contains 17 residues. Per the germline V gene, CDR1 is SGHTA and CDR2 is FQGNSA. V dropped 1 base and J dropped 2 bases, with 16 bases sitting between them. CDR3 sequence: CASSLDLSRSYTDTQYF. The CDR3 DNA sequence: TGTGCCAGCAGCTTAGACCTAAGCAGATCCTACACAGATACGCAGTATTTT.

This clone was seen a few times. The rearrangement joins TRBV6-5 to TRBJ2-7; TRBD2 matches at 7 bases. The CDR3 is made up of 14 amino acids. The germline gives CDR1 MNHEY, CDR2 SVGAGI. J gave up 2 bases and V 11 bases, and 12 bases lay outside the gene matches. The CDR3 nucleotides read TGTGCCTCGTCGGTTGGAGGGAGGGCCTACGAGCAGTACTTC. Translated, it gives CASSVGGRAYEQYF.

V usage is TRBV9 and J usage is TRBJ2-1; tentative D call: TRBD2 (6 bases). The CDR3 covers 13 residues. Per germline, CDR1 SGDLS and CDR2 YYNGEE. The V end was cut by 2 bases, the J end by 12 bases, with 15 bases between. As DNA, the CDR3 is TGTGCCAGCAGCGTTCAGGGTTCAGCGGGGCAGTTCTTC. Residues: CASSVQGSAGQFF.

The rearrangement links TRBV7-3 to TRBJ2-5, with 14 bases aligning to TRBD2. The V and J ends lost 5 bases and 9 bases, in that order; junction bases with no gene match: 5. There are 14 residues in the CDR3. From germline, CDR1 is SGHTA and CDR2 FQGTGA. CDR3 sequence reads: CASSLGLAGDAQYF. The CDR3 nucleotides read TGTGCCAGCAGCCTGGGACTAGCGGGAGACGCCCAGTACTTC.

The sample holds a few counts of this clone. Additional DNA sequences in this sample encode the identical CDR3. V is TRBV29-1 and J is TRBJ2-3; 7 nucleotides match TRBD2. There are 13 residues in the CDR3. J lost 2 bases, V lost 8 bases, and 7 bases had no gene match. Germline V lookup: CDR1 SQVTM, CDR2 ANQGSEA. The CDR3 here is CSTRGVLTDTQYF. CDR3 nucleotides: TGCAGCACTCGGGGGGTTCTCACAGATACGCAGTATTTT.

This clone was seen a handful of times. For the CDR3, the DNA is TGTGCCAGCAGTCCGGGACAGGGGGCTGGCTATGGCTACACCTTC. Translating gives CASSPGQGAGYGYTF. The chain uses TRBV6-5 and TRBJ1-2; 12 bases map to TRBD1. The V segment lost 5 bases and the J segment 4 bases; nucleotides outside the gene matches: 5. Germline V lookup: CDR1 MNHEY, CDR2 SVGAGI. This CDR3 has 15 residues.

The V call is TRBV11-2, the J call TRBJ2-7; TRBD1 matches at 11 bases. J was trimmed by 3 bases and V by 4 bases; bases with no gene match: 2. This CDR3 spans 14 amino acids. Germline V gene sequence: CDR1 SGHAT, CDR2 FQNNGV. CDR3 region: CASSSGTGGYEQYF. In DNA form, the CDR3 reads TGTGCCAGCAGCTCCGGGACAGGGGGCTACGAGCAGTACTTC.

The chain uses TRBV25-1 and TRBJ1-2; possibly TRBD1 for D (6 bases). The germline CDR1 and CDR2 sequences are MGHDK and SYGVNS. The germline V and J ends were trimmed by 3 bases and 0 bases, with 11 bases remaining between them. There are 15 residues in the CDR3. The CDR3 loop reads CASSDQTGANYGYTF. The CDR3 DNA follows: TGTGCCAGCAGTGATCAGACAGGAGCTAACTATGGCTACACCTTC.

This clone was detected only a few times. The chain couples TRBV29-1 to TRBJ2-1; D call uncertain. Trimming took off 5 bases at V and 9 bases at J, with 20 bases between the two ends. Germline loops: CDR1 SQVTM, CDR2 ANQGSEA. The CDR3 length is 14 residues. This CDR3 is CSVTLRLVNAEQFF. As DNA, the CDR3 is TGCAGCGTTACTCTACGTCTGGTTAACGCTGAGCAGTTCTTC.

This sequence joins TRBV5-1 and TRBJ2-7, with 8 bases identical to TRBD1. CDR3 length: 14 amino acids. Trimming took 3 bases from V and 4 from J; bases not matched to a gene: 6. Per the germline V gene, CDR1 is SGHRS and CDR2 is YFSETQ. As DNA, the CDR3 is TGCGCCAGCAGCTCACAGGGGGACCCGTACGAGCAGTACTTC. As protein: CASSSQGDPYEQYF.

This clone was picked up a small number of times. The gene calls are TRBV2 and TRBJ2-1; 8 nucleotides match TRBD2. V was clipped by 7 bases and J by 5 bases; unmatched bases: 10. CDR1 and CDR2 from the germline V gene are SNHLY and FYNNEI. This CDR3 has 15 amino acids. In nucleotides, the CDR3 is TGTGCCAGCAAACAAGCGGGAGAGGGGAACAATGAGCAGTTCTTC. Protein sequence: CASKQAGEGNNEQFF.

This clone has more than one count but fewer than ten. This rearrangement joins TRBV5-1 to TRBJ1-4; the D is unclear. Trimming took 3 bases from V and 5 from J, leaving 2 bases between them. CDR1 SGHRS and CDR2 YFSETQ come from the germline V gene. The CDR3 sequence is 11 residues long. The CDR3 protein is CASSSNEKLFF. The CDR3 nucleotides read TGCGCCAGCAGCTCCAATGAAAAACTGTTTTTT.

This clone has only a few counts. The V gene is TRBV4-2, the J gene TRBJ2-7, with a possible D match to TRBD2 (6 bases). V lost 6 bases and J lost 7, with 16 bases in between. The CDR3 sequence is 13 residues long. Germline CDR1 LGHNA, CDR2 YNFKEQ. DNA for the CDR3: TGTGCCAGCAGTCAGACCACGGCGGGAGAGCAGTACTTC. This encodes CASSQTTAGEQYF.

This clone was detected a few times. CDR3 amino acids: CASSPISSGANVLTF. CDR3 nucleotides: TGTGCCAGCAGCCCGATTAGCTCTGGGGCCAACGTCCTGACTTTC. The chain has TRBV11-2 and TRBJ2-6; unclear D gene. Trimming left V 5 bases short and J 0 bases short, with 8 bases between. Germline V gene lookup returns CDR1 SGHAT and CDR2 FQNNGV. This CDR3 region has 15 residues.

The table lists this clone with a count of one. The V and J genes are TRBV5-1 and TRBJ2-2; D is perhaps TRBD1 (6 bases). Trimming pared 4 bases from V and 5 bases from J, leaving 9 bases between. Germline V gene sequence: CDR1 SGHRS, CDR2 YFSETQ. CDR3 length: 13 residues. CDR3 DNA: TGCGCCAGCAGCCACGACAGGACCGGGGAGCTGTTTTTT. Translation gives CASSHDRTGELFF.

V usage is TRBV28 and J usage is TRBJ1-2; no firm D call. The CDR3 is 12 amino acids. CDR1 is MDHEN and CDR2 is SYDVKM in the germline V gene. V lost 5 bases, J lost 8 bases, and 12 bases lay in between. CDR3 bases: TGTGCCAGCAGTACACCCATTCACGGCTACACCTTC. Its protein product is CASSTPIHGYTF.

Concerning this clone itself: The same CDR3 arises from other DNA sequences in this sample as well. V is TRBV29-1 and J is TRBJ2-1; possible D gene TRBD1, 5 bases. Trimming pared 1 base from V and 4 bases from J, leaving 11 bases between. CDR3 length: 14 residues. CDR1 SQVTM and CDR2 ANQGSEA come from the germline V gene. The CDR3 region has the DNA TGCAGCGTTGAAGGGCAGGGATCGTACAATGAGCAGTTCTTC. Its protein product is CSVEGQGSYNEQFF.

This clone was observed a few times. The CDR3 loop reads CASSRTGIQETQYF. The CDR3 DNA is TGTGCCAGCAGCCGGACAGGAATCCAAGAGACCCAGTACTTC. This rearrangement joins TRBV6-5 to TRBJ2-5, with TRBD1 matching 7 bases. Germline loops: CDR1 MNHEY, CDR2 SVGAGI. The CDR3 has 14 residues. J gave up 1 base and V 6 bases, and 5 bases lay outside the gene matches.

This clone was seen only a few times. The V gene is TRBV2, the J gene TRBJ2-7, with 7 bases aligning to TRBD2. V shed 8 bases and J 0 bases; nucleotides not matched to a gene: 1. The CDR3 length is 12 residues. In germline, CDR1 is SNHLY, CDR2 FYNNEI. CDR3 bases: TGTGCCAGCCGGACTAGCTCCTACGAGCAGTACTTC. Amino acid sequence: CASRTSSYEQYF.

The chain has TRBV5-1 and TRBJ2-2, with unresolved D. CDR1 and CDR2 from the germline V gene are SGHRS and YFSETQ. This CDR3 spans 14 amino acids. V was pared by 7 bases and J by 0 bases, with 10 bases between. CDR3 bases: TGCGCCAGCGGGTTTCCGGCGAACACCGGGGAGCTGTTTTTT. This translates into CASGFPANTGELFF.

For this clone: This CDR3 fails to terminate in the conserved phenylalanine or tryptophan, so it likely reflects a read error. Because the CDR3's place on the DNA is in doubt, the DNA is left out and the CDR3 is given as listed by TCRdb. The J gene is TRBJ1-4, the V gene TRBV1. TRBV1 is assigned pseudogene status. The CDR3 contains 11 residues when both ends are counted. CDR3: CTSSPREKGMR.

V gene TRBV7-2 combines with J gene TRBJ2-4, with D perhaps TRBD2 (5 bases). V lost 5 bases and J lost 4, with 24 bases in between. CDR1 and CDR2 from the germline V gene are SGHTA and FQGNSA. The CDR3 consists of 18 residues. CDR3 sequence: CASSLYGVVGQAKNIQYF. CDR3 bases: TGTGCCAGCAGCCTGTACGGGGTGGTAGGTCAGGCTAAAAACATTCAGTACTTC.